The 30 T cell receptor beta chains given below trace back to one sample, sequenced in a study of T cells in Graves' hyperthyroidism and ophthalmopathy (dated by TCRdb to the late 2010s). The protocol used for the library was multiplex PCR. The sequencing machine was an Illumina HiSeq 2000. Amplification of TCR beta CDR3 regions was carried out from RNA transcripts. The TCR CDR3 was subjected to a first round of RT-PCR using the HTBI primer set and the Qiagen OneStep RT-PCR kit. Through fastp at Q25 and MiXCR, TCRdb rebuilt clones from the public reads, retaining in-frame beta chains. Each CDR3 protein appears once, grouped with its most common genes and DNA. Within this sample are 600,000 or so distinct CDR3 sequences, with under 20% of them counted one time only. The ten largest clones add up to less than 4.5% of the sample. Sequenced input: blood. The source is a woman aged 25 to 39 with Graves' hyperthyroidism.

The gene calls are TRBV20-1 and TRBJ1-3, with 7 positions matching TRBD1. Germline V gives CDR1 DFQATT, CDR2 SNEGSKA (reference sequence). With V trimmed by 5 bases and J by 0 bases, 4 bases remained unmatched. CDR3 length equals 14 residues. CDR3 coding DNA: TGCAGTGCTCAGCGGGACAGCTCTGGAAACACCATATATTTT. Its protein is CSAQRDSSGNTIYF.

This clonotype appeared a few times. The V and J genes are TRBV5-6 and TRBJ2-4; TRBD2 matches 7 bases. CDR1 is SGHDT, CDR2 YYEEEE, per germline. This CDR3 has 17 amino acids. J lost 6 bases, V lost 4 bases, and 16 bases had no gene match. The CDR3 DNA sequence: TGTGCCAGCAGCCACCCTGCCCGGGGGGAGCCGGCAAACATTCAGTACTTC. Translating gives CASSHPARGEPANIQYF.

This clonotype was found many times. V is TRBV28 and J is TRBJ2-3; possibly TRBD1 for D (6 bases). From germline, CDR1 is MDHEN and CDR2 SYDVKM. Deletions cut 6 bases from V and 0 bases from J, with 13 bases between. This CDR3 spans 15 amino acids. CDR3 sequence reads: CASSIIGGSTDTQYF. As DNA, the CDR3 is TGTGCCAGCAGCATAATAGGGGGTAGCACAGATACGCAGTATTTT. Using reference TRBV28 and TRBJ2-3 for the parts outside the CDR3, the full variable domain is DVKVTQSSRYLVKRTGEKVFLECVQDMDHENMFWYRQDPGLGLRLIYFSYDVKMKEKGDIPEGYSVSREKKERFSLILESASTNQTSMYLCASSIIGGSTDTQYFGPGTRLTVL.

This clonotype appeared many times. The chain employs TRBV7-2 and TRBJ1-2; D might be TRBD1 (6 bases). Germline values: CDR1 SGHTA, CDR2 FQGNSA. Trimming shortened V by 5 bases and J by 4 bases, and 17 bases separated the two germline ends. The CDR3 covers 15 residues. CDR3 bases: TGTGCCAGCAGCGCACGGACCGGACAGTTCTATGGCTACACCTTC. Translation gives CASSARTGQFYGYTF.

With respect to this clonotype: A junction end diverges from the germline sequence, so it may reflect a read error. The CDR3 reads CASSPWTGGQETQYF. In DNA, the CDR3 is TGTGCTAGCAGCCCATGGACAGGGGGCCAAGAGACCCAGTACTTC. This chain uses TRBV7-7 with TRBJ2-5, with 10 bases matching TRBD1. The CDR3 extends over 15 amino acids. CDR1 and CDR2 from the germline V gene are SSHAT and FNYEAQ (reference sequence).

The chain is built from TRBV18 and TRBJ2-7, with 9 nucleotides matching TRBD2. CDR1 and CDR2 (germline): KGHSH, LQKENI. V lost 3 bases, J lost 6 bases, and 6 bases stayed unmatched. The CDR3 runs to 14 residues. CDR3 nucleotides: TGTGCCAGCTCACCTAGCGGGAGCGCTGGCGAGCAGTACTTC. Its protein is CASSPSGSAGEQYF.

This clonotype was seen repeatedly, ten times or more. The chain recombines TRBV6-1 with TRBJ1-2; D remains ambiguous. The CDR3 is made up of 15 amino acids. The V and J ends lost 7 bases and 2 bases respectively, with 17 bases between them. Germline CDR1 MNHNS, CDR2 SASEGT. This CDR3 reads CASIDIRSTNYGYTF. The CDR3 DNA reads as TGTGCCAGCATCGATATCCGCTCAACCAACTATGGCTACACCTTC.

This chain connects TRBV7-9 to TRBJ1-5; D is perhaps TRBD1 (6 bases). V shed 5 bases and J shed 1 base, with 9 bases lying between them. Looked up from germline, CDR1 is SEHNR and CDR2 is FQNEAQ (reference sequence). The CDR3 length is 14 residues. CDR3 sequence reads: CASSHTGSNQPQHF. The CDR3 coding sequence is TGTGCCAGCAGCCACACAGGGAGCAATCAGCCCCAGCATTTT.

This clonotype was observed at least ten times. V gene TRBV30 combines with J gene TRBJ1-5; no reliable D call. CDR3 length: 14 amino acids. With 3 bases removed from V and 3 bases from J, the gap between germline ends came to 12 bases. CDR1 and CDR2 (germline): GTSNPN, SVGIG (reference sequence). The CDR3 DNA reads TGTGCCTGGAGCGACCTAGAGGCCAATCAGCCCCAGCATTTT. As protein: CAWSDLEANQPQHF.

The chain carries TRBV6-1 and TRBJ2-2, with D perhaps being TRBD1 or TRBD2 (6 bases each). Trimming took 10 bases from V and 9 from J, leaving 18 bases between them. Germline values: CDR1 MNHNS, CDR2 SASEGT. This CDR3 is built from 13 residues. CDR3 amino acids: CAIKNREDWELFF. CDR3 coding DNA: TGTGCCATCAAAAACAGGGAGGATTGGGAGCTGTTTTTT.

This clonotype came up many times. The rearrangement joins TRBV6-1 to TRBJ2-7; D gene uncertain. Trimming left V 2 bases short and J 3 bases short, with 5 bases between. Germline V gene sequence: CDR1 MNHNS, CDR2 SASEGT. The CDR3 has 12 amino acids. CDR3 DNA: TGTGCCAGCAGTGAAAAGGACTACGAGCAGTACTTC. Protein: CASSEKDYEQYF.

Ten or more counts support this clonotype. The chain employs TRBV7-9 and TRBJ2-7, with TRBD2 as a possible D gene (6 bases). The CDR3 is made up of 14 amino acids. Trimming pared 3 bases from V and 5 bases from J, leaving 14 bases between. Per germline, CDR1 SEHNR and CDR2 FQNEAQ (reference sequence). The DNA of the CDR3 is TGTGCCAGCAGCTTGGGGGTCGGGAGACACGAGCAGTACTTC. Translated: CASSLGVGRHEQYF.

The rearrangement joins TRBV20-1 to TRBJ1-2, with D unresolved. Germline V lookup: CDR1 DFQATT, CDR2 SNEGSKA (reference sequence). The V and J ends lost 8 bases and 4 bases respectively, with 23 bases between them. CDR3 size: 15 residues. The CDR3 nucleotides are TGCAGTCAAGCTATCGTGCAGCCCCTTATCTATGGCTACACCTTC. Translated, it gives CSQAIVQPLIYGYTF.

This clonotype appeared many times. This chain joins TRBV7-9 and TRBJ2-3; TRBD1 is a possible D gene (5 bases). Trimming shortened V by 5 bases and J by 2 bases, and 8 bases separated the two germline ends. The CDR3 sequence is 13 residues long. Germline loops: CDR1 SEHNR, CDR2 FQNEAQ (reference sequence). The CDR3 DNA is TGTGCCAGCAGCCCGACAGACACAGATACGCAGTATTTT. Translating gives CASSPTDTDTQYF.

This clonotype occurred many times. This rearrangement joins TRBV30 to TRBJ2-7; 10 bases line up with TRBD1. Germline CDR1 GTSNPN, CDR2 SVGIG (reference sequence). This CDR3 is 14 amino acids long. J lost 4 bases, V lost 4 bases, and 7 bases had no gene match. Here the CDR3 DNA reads TGTGCCTGGAATGCCGGGACAGGGGCATACGAGCAGTACTTC. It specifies CAWNAGTGAYEQYF.

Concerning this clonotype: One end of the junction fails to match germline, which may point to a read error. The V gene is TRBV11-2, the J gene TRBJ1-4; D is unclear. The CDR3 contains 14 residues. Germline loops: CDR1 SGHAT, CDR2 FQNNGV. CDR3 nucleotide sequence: TGTGCCGGCAGCTTCGGCGGTGGGGTCGAAAAACTGTTTTTT. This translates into CAGSFGGGVEKLFF.

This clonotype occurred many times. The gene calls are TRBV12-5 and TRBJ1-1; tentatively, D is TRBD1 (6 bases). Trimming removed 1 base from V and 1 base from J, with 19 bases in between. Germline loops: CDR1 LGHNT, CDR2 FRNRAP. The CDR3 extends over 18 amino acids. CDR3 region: CASGLGTPKGGTNTEAFF. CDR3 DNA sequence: TGTGCTAGTGGTTTGGGTACACCAAAGGGGGGAACGAACACTGAAGCTTTCTTT.

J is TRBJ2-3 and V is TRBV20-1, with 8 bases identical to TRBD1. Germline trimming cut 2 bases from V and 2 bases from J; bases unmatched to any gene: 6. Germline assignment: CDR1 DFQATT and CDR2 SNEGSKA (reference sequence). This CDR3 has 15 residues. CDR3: CSARIRRGPTDTQYF. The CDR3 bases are TGCAGTGCTAGAATCCGCAGGGGGCCCACAGATACGCAGTATTTT.

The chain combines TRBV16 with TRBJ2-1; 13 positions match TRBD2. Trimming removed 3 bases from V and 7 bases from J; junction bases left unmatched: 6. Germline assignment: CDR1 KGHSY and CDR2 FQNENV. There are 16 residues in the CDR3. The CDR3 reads CASSHGRTSGGNEQFF. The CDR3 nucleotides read TGTGCCAGCAGCCATGGTAGGACTAGCGGGGGAAATGAGCAGTTCTTC.

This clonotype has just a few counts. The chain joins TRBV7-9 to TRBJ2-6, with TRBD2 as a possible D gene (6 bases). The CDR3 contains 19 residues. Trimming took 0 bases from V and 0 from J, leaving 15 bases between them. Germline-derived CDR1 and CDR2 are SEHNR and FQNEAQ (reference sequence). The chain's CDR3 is CASSLAGGPSFSGANVLTF. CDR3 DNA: TGTGCCAGCAGCTTAGCGGGGGGACCCTCCTTCTCTGGGGCCAACGTCCTGACTTTC.

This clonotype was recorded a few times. The CDR3 nucleotides read TGTGCCAGCAGTTCCCACACTGAAGCTTTCTTT. It yields the protein CASSSHTEAFF. The rearrangement uses TRBV6-2 or TRBV6-3 and TRBJ1-1; no clear D gene. CDR1 and CDR2 from the germline V gene are MNHEY and SVGEGT. Trimming took 4 bases from V and 3 from J, leaving 3 bases between them. This CDR3 contains 11 residues.

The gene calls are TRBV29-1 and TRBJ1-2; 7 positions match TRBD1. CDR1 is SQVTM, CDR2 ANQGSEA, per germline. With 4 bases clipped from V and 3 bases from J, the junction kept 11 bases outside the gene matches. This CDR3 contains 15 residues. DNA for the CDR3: TGCAGCGTTGTGGGGACCGACAGGGATGACTATGGCTACACCTTC. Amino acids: CSVVGTDRDDYGYTF.

The CDR3 coding sequence is TGTGCCAGCAGCTTTTTCGGAGGGGGAGAGCAGTACTTC. It translates to CASSFFGGGEQYF. V and J are TRBV5-4 and TRBJ2-7; D may match TRBD1 or TRBD2 (6 bases each). Trimming stripped 2 bases from V and 7 bases from J, with 13 bases between. Germline V lookup: CDR1 SGHNT, CDR2 YYREEE (reference sequence). The CDR3 totals 13 residues.

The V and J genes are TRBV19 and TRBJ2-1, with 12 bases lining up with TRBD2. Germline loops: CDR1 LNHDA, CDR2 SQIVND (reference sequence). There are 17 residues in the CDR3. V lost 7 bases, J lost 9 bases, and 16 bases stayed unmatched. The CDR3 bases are TGTGCCAGTACGCGAGGAGCCCTAGCGGGAGGGAAGAGTGAGCAGTTCTTC. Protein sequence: CASTRGALAGGKSEQFF.

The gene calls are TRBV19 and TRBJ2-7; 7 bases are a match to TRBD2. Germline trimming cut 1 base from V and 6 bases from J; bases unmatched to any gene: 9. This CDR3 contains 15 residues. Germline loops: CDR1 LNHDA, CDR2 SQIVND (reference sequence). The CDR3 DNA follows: TGTGCCAGTAGTATAGCGGGAGGCCCACTCGGCGAGCAGTACTTC. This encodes CASSIAGGPLGEQYF.

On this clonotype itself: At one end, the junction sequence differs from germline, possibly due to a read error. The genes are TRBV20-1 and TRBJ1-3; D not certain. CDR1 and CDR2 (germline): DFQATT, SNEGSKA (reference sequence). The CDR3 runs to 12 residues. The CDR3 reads CSAGESGNTIYF. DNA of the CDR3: TGCAGTGCTGGAGAGTCCGGAAACACCATATATTTT.

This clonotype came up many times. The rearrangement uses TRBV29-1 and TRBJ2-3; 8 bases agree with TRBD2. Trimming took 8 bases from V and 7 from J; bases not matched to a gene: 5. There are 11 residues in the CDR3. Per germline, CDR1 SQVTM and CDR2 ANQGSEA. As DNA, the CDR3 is TGCAGCTCCGAGCGGGAGTATACGCAGTATTTT. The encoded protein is CSSEREYTQYF.

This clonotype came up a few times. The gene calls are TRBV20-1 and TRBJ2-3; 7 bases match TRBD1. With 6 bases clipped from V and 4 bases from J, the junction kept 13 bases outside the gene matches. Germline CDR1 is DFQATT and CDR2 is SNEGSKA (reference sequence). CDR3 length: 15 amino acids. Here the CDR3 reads CSATRQGWSADTQYF. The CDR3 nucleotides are TGCAGTGCGACCCGACAGGGATGGTCAGCAGATACGCAGTATTTT.

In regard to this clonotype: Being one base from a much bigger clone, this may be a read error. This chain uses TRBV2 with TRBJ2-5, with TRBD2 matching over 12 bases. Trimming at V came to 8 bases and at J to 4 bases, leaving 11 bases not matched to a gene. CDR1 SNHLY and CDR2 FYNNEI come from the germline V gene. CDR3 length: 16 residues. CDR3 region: CASGEASGRARETQYF. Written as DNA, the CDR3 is TGTGCCAGCGGAGAAGCTAGCGGGAGGGCCCGAGAGACCCAGTACTTC.

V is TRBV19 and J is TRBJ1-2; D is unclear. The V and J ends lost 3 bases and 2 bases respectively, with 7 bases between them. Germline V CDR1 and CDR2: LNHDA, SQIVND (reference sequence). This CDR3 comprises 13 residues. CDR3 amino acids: CASSILGNYGYTF. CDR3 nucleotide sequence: TGTGCCAGTAGTATTTTAGGGAACTATGGCTACACCTTC.